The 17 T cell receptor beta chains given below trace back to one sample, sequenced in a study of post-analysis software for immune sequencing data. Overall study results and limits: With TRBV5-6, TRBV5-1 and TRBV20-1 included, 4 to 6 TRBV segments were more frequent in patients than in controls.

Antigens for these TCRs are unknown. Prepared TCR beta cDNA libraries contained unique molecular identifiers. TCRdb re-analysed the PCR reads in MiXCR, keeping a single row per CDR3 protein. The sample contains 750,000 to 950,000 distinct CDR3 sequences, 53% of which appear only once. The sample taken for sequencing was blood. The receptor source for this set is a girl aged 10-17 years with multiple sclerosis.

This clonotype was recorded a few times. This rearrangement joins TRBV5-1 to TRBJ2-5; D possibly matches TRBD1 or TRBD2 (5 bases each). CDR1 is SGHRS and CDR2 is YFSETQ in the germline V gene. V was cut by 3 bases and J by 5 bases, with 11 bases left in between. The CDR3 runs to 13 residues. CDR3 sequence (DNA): TGCGCCAGCAGCTCCACTTGGGGGGAGACCCAGTACTTC. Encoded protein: CASSSTWGETQYF. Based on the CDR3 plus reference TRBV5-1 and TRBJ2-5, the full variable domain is KAGVTQTPRYLIKTRGQQVTLSCSPISGHRSVSWYQQTPGQGLQFLFEYFSETQRNKGNFPGRFSGRQFSNSRSEMNVSTLELGDSALYLCASSSTWGETQYFGPGTRLLVL.

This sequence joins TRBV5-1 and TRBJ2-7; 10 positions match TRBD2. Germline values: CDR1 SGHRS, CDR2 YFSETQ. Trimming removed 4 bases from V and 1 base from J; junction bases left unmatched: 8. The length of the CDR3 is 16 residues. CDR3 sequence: CASSPLSGRRSYEQYF. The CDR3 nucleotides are TGCGCCAGCAGCCCCCTTAGCGGGAGGCGGTCCTACGAGCAGTACTTC.

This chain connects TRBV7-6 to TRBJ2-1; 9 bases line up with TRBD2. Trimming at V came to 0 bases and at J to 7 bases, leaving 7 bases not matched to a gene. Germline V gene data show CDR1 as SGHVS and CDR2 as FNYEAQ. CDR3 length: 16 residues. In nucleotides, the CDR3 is TGTGCCAGCAGCTTAGCCCCTAGCGGGGCGGGGAATGAGCAGTTCTTC. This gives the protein CASSLAPSGAGNEQFF.

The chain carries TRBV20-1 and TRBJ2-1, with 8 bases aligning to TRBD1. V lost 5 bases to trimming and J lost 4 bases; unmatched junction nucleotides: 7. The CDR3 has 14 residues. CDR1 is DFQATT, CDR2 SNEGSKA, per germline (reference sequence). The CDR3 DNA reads TGCAGTGCTTCGGACAGGGTCCTTTACAATGAGCAGTTCTTC. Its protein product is CSASDRVLYNEQFF.

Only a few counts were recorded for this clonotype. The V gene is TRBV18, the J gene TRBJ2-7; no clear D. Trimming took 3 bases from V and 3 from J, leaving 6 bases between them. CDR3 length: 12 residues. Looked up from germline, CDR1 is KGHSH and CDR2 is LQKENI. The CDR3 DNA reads TGTGCCAGCTCACCGGCAGACTACGAGCAGTACTTC. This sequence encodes CASSPADYEQYF.

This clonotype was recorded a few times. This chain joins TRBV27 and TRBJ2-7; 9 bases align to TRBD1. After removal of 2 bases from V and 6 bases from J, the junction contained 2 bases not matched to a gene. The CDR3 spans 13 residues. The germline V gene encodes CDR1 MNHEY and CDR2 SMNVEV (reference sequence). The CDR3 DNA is TGTGCCAGCAGTTTAGGGACAGGGTCCGAGCAGTACTTC. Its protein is CASSLGTGSEQYF.

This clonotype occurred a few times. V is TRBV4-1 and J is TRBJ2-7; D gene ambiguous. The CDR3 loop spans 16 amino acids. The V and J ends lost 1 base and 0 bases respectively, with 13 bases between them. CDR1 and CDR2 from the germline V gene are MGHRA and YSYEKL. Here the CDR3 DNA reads TGCGCCAGCAGCCAAGGCCCAGCGCCGAGCTCCTACGAGCAGTACTTC. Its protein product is CASSQGPAPSSYEQYF.

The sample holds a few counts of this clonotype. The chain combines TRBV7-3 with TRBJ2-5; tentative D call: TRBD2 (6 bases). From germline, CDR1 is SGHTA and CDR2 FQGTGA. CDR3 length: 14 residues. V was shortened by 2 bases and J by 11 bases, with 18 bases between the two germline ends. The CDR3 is CASSLYGGMGEQYF. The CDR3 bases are TGTGCCAGCAGCTTATACGGCGGGATGGGTGAGCAGTACTTC.

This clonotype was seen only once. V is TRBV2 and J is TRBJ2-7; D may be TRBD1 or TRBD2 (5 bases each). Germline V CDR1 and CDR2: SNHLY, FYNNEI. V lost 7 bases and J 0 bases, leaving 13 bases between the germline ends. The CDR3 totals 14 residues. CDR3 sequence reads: CASTSWDLSYEQYF. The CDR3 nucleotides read TGTGCCAGCACCTCATGGGACCTCTCCTACGAGCAGTACTTC. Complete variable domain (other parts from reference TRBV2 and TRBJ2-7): EPEVTQTPSHQVTQMGQEVILRCVPISNHLYFYWYRQILGQKVEFLVSFYNNEISEKSEIFDDQFSVERPDGSNFTLKIRSTKLEDSAMYFCASTSWDLSYEQYFGPGTRLTVT.

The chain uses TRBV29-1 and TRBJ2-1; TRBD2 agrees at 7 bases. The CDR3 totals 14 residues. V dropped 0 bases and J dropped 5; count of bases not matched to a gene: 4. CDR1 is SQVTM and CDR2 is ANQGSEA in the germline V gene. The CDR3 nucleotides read TGCAGCGTTGAAGATGGGGGGGGGGACAATGAGCAGTTCTTC. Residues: CSVEDGGGDNEQFF.

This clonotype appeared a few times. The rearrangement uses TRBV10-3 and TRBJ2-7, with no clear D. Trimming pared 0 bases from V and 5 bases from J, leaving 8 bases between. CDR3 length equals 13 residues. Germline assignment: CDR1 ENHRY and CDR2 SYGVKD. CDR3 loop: CAISESVGHEQYF. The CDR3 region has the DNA TGTGCCATCAGTGAGTCGGTGGGCCACGAGCAGTACTTC.

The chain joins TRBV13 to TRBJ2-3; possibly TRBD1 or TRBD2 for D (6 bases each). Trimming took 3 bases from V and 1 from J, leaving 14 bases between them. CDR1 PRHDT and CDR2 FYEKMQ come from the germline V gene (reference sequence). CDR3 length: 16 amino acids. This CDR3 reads CASSFPSGAGTDTQYF. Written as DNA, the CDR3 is TGTGCCAGCAGCTTTCCCTCGGGGGCAGGCACAGATACGCAGTATTTT.

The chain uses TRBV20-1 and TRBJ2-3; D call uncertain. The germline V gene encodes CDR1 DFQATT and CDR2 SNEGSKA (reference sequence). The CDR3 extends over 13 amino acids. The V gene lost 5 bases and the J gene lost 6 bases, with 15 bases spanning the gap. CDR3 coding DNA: TGCAGTGCTGGATACCTTAGGTCGGATACGCAGTATTTT. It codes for CSAGYLRSDTQYF.

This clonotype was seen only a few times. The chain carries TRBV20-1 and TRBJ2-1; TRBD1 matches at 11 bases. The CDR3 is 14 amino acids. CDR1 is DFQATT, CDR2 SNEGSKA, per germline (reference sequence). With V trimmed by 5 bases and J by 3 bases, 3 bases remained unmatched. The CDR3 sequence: CSAGQGAGYNEQFF. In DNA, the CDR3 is TGCAGTGCTGGACAGGGGGCGGGCTACAATGAGCAGTTCTTC.

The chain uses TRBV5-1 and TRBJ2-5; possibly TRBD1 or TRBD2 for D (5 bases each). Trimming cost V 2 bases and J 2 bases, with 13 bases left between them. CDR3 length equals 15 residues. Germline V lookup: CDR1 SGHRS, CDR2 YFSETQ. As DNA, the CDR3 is TGCGCCAGCAGCTTAGGGGCCGGGGCTCAAGAGACCCAGTACTTC. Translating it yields CASSLGAGAQETQYF.

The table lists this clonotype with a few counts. The CDR3 sequence is CASSQVPATPYEQYF. The CDR3 coding sequence is TGCGCCAGCAGCCAAGTCCCGGCTACCCCCTACGAGCAGTACTTC. V and J are TRBV4-1 and TRBJ2-7; D gene ambiguous. V was trimmed by 1 base and J by 2 bases, leaving 12 bases between them. The CDR3 length is 15 residues. Germline V lookup: CDR1 MGHRA, CDR2 YSYEKL.

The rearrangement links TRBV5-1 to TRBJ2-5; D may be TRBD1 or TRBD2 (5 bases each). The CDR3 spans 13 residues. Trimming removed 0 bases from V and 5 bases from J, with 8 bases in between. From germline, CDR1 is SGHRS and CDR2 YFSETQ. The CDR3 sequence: CASSLGWGETQYF. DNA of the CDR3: TGCGCCAGCAGCTTGGGCTGGGGGGAGACCCAGTACTTC.